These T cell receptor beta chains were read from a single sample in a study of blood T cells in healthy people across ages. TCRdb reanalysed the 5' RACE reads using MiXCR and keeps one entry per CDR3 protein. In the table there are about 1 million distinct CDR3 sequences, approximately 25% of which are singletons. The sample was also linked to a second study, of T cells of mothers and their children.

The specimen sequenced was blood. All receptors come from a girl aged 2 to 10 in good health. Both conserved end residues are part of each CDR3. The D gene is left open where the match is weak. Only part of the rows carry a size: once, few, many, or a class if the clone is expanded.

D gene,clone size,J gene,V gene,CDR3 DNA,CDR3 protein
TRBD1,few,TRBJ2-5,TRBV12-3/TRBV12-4,TGTGCCAGCAGTTTAAGACAGGGGGCGGAAAAAGAGACCCAGTACTTC,CASSLRQGAEKETQYF
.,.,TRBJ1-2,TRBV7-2,TGTGCCAGCAGCTTAGGGGGGGCGACGATTTATGGCTACACCTTC,CASSLGGATIYGYTF
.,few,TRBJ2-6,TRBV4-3,TGCGCCAGCAGCCAAGACAGGACAGTCTCTGGGGCCAACGTCCTGACTTTC,CASSQDRTVSGANVLTF
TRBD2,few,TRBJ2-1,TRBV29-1,TGCAGCGTTGAAAAAGTGACTAGCGGGGGGCTATATTACAATGAGCAGTTCTTC,CSVEKVTSGGLYYNEQFF
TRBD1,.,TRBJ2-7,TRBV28,TGTGCCGGCGCAGGGGGTTTCGGATCCTACGAGCAGTACTTC,CAGAGGFGSYEQYF
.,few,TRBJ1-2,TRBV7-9,TGTGCCAGCAGCTTATCAACAACAGATAACTATGGCTACACCTTC,CASSLSTTDNYGYTF
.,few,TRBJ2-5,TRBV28,TGTGCCAGCAGTTTCGGGTCTCAGGAGCAGTACTTC,CASSFGSQEQYF
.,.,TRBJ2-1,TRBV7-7,TGTGCTAGCAGCTTAGGAAATTCTAATGAGCAGTTCTTC,CASSLGNSNEQFF
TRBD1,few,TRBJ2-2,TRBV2,TGTGCCAGCAGTCGCGACAGGGGGCGGACCGGGGAGCTGTTTTTT,CASSRDRGRTGELFF
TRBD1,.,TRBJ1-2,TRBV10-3,TGTGCCGTCGGCGCGACAGGGGTGGTTGGCAGCTATGGCTACACCTTC,CAVGATGVVGSYGYTF
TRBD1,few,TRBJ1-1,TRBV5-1,TGCGCCAGCAGTCGGTATAACAGGGGGATTGAAGCTTTCTTT,CASSRYNRGIEAFF
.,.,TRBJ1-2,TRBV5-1,TGCGCCAGCAGCTTGGCTTCCGGGGCGCCTAACTATGGCTACACCTTC,CASSLASGAPNYGYTF
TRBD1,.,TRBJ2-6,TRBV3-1,TGTGCCAGCAGCCCCTTGGACAGGGCCACTGGGGCCAACGTCCTGACTTTC,CASSPLDRATGANVLTF
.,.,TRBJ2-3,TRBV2,TGTGCCAGTGGGTCGTCCGCGCAGTATTTT,CASGSSAQYF
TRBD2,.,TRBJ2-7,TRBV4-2,TGTGCCAGCAGCCAACGGGGGGGAGTGGGTTACGAGCAGTACTTC,CASSQRGGVGYEQYF
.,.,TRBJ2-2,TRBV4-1,TGCGCCAGCAGTCAGACCCCTGGAGGGAACACCGGGGAGCTGTTTTTT,CASSQTPGGNTGELFF
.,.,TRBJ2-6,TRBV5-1,TGCGCCAGCACCCGAGGAGGTAGTGCCCTGGCTGGGGCCAACGTCCTGACTTTC,CASTRGGSALAGANVLTF
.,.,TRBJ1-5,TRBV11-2,TGTGCCAGCAGCTTACAATTACATCAGCCCCAGCATTTT,CASSLQLHQPQHF
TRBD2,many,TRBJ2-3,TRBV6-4,TGTGCCAGCAGCGAGACTAGCGGGGGGGCAGATACGCAGTATTTT,CASSETSGGADTQYF
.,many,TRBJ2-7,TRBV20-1,TGCAGTGCTCCACTGCGGGTAGAGCAGTACTTC,CSAPLRVEQYF
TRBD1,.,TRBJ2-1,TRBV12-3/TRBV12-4,TGTGCCAGCAGTACCCGACAGGGGAGGTTCTTC,CASSTRQGRFF
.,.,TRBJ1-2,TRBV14,TGTGCCAGCAGCCAAGATTACAGGCCGATCCCTAACTATGGCTACACCTTC,CASSQDYRPIPNYGYTF
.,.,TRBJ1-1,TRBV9,TGTGCCAGCAGCCCCCACATGAACACTGAAGCTTTCTTT,CASSPHMNTEAFF
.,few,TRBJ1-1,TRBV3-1,TGTGCCAGCAGCCTCTGGACAGAGAACGCTGAAGCTTTCTTT,CASSLWTENAEAFF
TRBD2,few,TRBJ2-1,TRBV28,TGTGCCAGCAGTTTTTCCGGGGTAGCGGGGTACAATGAGCAGTTCTTC,CASSFSGVAGYNEQFF
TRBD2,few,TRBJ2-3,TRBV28,TGTGCCAGCAGTTTAGATAACCTAGCGGGTCATACGCAGTATTTT,CASSLDNLAGHTQYF
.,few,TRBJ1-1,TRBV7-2,TGTGCCAGCAACATAGGGGGTACTGAAGCTTTCTTT,CASNIGGTEAFF
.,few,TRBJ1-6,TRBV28,TGTGCCAGCAGTAAGGGTACTCTTAATTCACCCCTCCACTTT,CASSKGTLNSPLHF
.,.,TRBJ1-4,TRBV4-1,TGCGCCAGCAGCTCGGGGGGGGATCTTGAAAAACTGTTTTTT,CASSSGGDLEKLFF
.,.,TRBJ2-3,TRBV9,TGTGCCAGCAGCGTAGTAGGCGGGTCATACACAGATACGCAGTATTTT,CASSVVGGSYTDTQYF
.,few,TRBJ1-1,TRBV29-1,TGCAGCGTTGAACGGAAGGTGGTCACTGAAGCTTTCTTT,CSVERKVVTEAFF
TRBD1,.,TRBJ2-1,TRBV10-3,TGTGCCATCAGTGAGTCTTTCGGGACAGTACCCCAGTACAATGAGCAGTTCTTC,CAISESFGTVPQYNEQFF
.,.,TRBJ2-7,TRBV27,TGTGCCAGCAGTTTATCTTCGGGGACCCACGAGCAGTACTTC,CASSLSSGTHEQYF
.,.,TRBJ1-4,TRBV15,TGTGCCACCAGCAGGGCCGGCAGGGGAGAGGCTGAACTGTTTTTT,CATSRAGRGEAELFF
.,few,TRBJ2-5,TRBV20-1,TGCAGTGCCGCGGACCTAGCGATATACCAAGAGACCCAGTACTTC,CSAADLAIYQETQYF
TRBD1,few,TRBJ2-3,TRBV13,TGTGCCAGCAGCTTAGGAATACAGGGGGCAACAGATACGCAGTATTTT,CASSLGIQGATDTQYF
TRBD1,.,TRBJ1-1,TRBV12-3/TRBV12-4,TGTGCCAGCAGTTACGGGACAGGGGCGCGGGTCACTGAAGCTTTCTTT,CASSYGTGARVTEAFF
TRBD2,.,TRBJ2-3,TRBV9,TGTGCCAGCAGCAAACCAGGCGGGGGGGCCAATTTAGATACGCAGTATTTT,CASSKPGGGANLDTQYF
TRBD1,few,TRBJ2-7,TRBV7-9,TGTGCCAGCAGCCCCCCTGGGACAGGGGACTACGAGCAGTACTTC,CASSPPGTGDYEQYF
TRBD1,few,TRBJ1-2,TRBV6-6,TGTGCCAGCAGTTACGCCGACAGGGTCGCCTATGGCTACACCTTC,CASSYADRVAYGYTF
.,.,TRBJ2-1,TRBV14,TGTGCCAGCAGCAGGATTCCTCGCTACAATGAGCAGTTCTTC,CASSRIPRYNEQFF
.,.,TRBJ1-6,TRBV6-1,TGTGCCAGCAGGGTGGGGAACTCAGGATCACCCCTCCACTTT,CASRVGNSGSPLHF
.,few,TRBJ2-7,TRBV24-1,TGTGCCACCAATGACACGCGCCCCTACGAGCAGTACTTC,CATNDTRPYEQYF
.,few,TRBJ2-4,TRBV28,TGTGCCAGCAGTTCGCAGGGGGCCAAAAACATTCAGTACTTC,CASSSQGAKNIQYF
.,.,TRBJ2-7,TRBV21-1,TGTGCCAGCAGCATCGCCCATTACGAGCAGTACTTC,CASSIAHYEQYF
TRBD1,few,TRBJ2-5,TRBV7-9,TGTGCCAGCAGCCCCCGCGTCGGGACAGGGGGGGAGACCCAGTACTTC,CASSPRVGTGGETQYF
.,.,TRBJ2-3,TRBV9,TGTGCCAGCAGCCCGTGGCTCACAGATACGCAGTATTTT,CASSPWLTDTQYF
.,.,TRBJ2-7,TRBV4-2,TGTGCCAGCAGCGCCCCCTTAGGGCAGGGGCCCTACGAGCAGTACTTC,CASSAPLGQGPYEQYF
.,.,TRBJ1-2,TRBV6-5,TGTGCCACGCACGAAGAGGGCAACTATGGCTACGCCTTC,CATHEEGNYGYAF
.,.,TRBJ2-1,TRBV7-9,TGTGCCAGCAGCCAACTTGATAACAGGCGAGGGAATGAGCAGTTCTTC,CASSQLDNRRGNEQFF
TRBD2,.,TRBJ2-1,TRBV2,TGTGCCAGCAGTGGTAGCGGGGGGGCTCAGAATGAGCAGTTCTTC,CASSGSGGAQNEQFF
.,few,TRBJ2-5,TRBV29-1,TGCAGCGTTGTGACGACGCAAGAGACCCAGTACTTC,CSVVTTQETQYF
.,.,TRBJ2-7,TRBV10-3,TGTGCCATCAGTGAAGGACGCTACGAGCAGTACTTC,CAISEGRYEQYF
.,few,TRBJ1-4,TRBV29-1,TGCAGCGTTCCAGGGAGCACTAATGAAAAACTGTTTTTT,CSVPGSTNEKLFF
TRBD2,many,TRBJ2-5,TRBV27,TGTGCCAGCAGACGCCTTGGGGGGGGAGAGACCCAGTACTTC,CASRRLGGGETQYF
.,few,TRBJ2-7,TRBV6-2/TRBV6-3,TGTGCCAGCAGTTTCAGCCAGGGCCTTGGAGAGCAGTACTTC,CASSFSQGLGEQYF
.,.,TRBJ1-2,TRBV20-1,TGCAGTGCTAGAGCCCACGCGGACCGATATGGCTACACCTTC,CSARAHADRYGYTF
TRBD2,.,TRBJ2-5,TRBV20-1,TGCAGTGCTAGATATAGCGGGACTAAACGGGAGACCCAGTACTTC,CSARYSGTKRETQYF
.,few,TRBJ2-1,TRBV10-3,TGTGCCACAGGATCGGGACGTAGGGATGAGCAGTTCTTC,CATGSGRRDEQFF